This T cell receptor (beta chain) was captured in a study of CD8 T cells in Susac syndrome. The overall study: When blood was drawn, the patients with Susac syndrome were therapy-naive, on corticosteroids, or on intravenous immunoglobulin alone.

Sequencing of TCR beta was performed on blood CD8+ T cells and on blood CD4+ T cells. Patients with Susac syndrome met the recently defined diagnostic criteria for definite or probable disease. CD8+ and CD4+ T cells were negatively isolated; TEMRA cells were FACS-enriched. CDR1 and CDR2 (germline): SGHRS, YFSETQ. This CDR3 comprises 16 residues. The V gene end was trimmed by 3 bases and the J gene end by 0 bases; junction bases not matched to a gene: 6. With random hexamers, roughly 0.5 to 1 ug RNA was reverse transcribed. TCRdb reprocessed the immunoSEQ multiplex PCR reads with MiXCR, giving one entry per CDR3 protein. Counted here are some 200,000 distinct CDR3 sequences, 90% to 95% occurring once; the ten biggest clones make up approximately 0.09%.

Sequences were obtained from CD4+ T cells from PBMCs. The sequence came from a human donor with Susac syndrome. The chain carries TRBV5-1 and TRBJ1-3; 7 bases are shared with TRBD1. The CDR3 DNA follows: TGCGCCAGCAGCTCCGGGACAGTCTCCTCTGGAAACACCATATATTTT. Its protein product is CASSSGTVSSGNTIYF.